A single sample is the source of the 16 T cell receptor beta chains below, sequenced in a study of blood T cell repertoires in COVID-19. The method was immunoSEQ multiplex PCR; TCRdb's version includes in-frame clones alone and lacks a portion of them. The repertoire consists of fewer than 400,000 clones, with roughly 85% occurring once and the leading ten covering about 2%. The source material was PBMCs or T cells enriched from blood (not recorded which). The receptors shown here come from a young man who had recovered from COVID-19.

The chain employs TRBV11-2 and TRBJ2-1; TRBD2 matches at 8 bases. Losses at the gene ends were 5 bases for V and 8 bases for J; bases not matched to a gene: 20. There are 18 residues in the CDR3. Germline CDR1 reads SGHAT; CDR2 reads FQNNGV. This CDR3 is CASSPLGRGSGVSYEQFF. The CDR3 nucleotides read TGTGCCAGCAGCCCCCTAGGGAGGGGTAGCGGGGTCTCTTATGAGCAGTTCTTC.

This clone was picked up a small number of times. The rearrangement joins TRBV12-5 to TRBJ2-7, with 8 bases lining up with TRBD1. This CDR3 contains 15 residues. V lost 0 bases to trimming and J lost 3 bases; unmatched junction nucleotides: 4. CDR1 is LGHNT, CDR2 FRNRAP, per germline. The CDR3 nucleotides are TGTGCTAGTGGTTTGGTCCGGGACAGGAGCTACGAGCAGTACTTC. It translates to CASGLVRDRSYEQYF.

Written as DNA, the CDR3 is TGTGCCAGCAGCTTAGATTTCGGGTTCGAGCAGTACTTC. Protein product: CASSLDFGFEQYF. The V and J genes are TRBV7-8 and TRBJ2-7; no firm D call. Germline CDR1 is SGHVS and CDR2 is FQNEAQ. This CDR3 is 13 amino acids long. Trimming cost V 1 base and J 6 bases, with 10 bases left between them.

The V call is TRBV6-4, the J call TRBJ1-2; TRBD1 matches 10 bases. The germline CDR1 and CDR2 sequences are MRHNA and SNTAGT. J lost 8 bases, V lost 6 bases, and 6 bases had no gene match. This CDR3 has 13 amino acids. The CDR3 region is CASSRDRGKGYTF. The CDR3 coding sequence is TGTGCCAGCAGCAGGGACAGGGGAAAAGGCTACACCTTC.

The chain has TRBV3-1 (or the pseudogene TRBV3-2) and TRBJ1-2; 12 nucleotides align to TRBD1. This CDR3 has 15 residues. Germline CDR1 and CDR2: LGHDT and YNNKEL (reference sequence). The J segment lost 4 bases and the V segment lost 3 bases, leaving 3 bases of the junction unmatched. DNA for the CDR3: TGTGCCAGCAGCCAGGGGACAGGGGGCTTCTATGGCTACACCTTC. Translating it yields CASSQGTGGFYGYTF.

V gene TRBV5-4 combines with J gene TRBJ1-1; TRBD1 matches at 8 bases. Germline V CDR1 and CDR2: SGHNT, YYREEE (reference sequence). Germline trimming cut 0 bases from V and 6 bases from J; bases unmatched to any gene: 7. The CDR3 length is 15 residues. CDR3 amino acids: CASSLVGRGLAEAFF. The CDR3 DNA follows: TGTGCCAGCAGCTTGGTAGGCAGGGGGCTCGCTGAAGCTTTCTTT.

CDR3 residues: CAISDPEGVWEQYF. CDR3 DNA sequence: TGTGCCATCAGTGACCCAGAGGGGGTTTGGGAGCAGTACTTC. The chain joins TRBV10-3 to TRBJ2-7; possibly TRBD1 for D (6 bases). Germline CDR1 reads ENHRY; CDR2 reads SYGVKD. The CDR3 is 14 residues long. With 3 bases removed from V and 7 bases from J, the gap between germline ends came to 16 bases.

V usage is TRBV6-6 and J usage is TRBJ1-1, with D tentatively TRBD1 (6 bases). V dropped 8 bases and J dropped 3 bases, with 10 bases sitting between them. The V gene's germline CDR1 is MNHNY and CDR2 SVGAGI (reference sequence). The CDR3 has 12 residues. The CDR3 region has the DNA TGTGCCAGCCAGGGGCTGGACACTGAAGCTTTCTTT. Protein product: CASQGLDTEAFF.

Written as DNA, the CDR3 is TGTGCCATCAAGTCCGACAGGGATGGACAGCCCCAGCATTTT. Amino acid sequence: CAIKSDRDGQPQHF. The rearrangement joins TRBV10-3 to TRBJ1-5; 7 nucleotides match TRBD1. The CDR3 contains 14 residues. After removal of 7 bases from V and 7 bases from J, the junction contained 10 bases not matched to a gene. In germline, CDR1 is ENHRY, CDR2 SYGVKD.

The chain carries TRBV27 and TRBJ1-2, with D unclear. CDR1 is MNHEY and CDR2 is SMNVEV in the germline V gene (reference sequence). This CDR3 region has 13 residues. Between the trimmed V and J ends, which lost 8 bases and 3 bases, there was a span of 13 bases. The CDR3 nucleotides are TGTGCCAGCTCCTCGGGAGGACACTATGGCTACACCTTC. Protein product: CASSSGGHYGYTF.

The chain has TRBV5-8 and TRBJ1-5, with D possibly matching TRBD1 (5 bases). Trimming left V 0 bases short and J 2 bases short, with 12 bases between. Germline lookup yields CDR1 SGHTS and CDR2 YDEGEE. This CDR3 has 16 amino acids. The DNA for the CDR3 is TGTGCCAGCAGCTTGGCAACGGGGGTTGGCAATCAGCCCCAGCATTTT. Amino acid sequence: CASSLATGVGNQPQHF.

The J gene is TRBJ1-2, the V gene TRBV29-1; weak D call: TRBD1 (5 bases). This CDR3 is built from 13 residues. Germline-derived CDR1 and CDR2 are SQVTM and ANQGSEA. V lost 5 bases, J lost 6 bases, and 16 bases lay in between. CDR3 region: CSVRAAGRNGYTF. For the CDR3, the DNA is TGCAGCGTTAGGGCAGCAGGGAGGAATGGCTACACCTTC. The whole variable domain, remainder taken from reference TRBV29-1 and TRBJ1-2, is SAVISQKPSRDICQRGTSLTIQCQVDSQVTMMFWYRQQPGQSLTLIATANQGSEATYESGFVIDKFPISRPNLTFSTLTVSNMSPEDSSIYLCSVRAAGRNGYTFGSGTRLTVV.

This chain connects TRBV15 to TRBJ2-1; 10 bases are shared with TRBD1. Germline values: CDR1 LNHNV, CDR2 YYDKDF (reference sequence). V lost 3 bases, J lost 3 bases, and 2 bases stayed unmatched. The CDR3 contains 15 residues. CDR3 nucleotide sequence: TGTGCCACCAGCAGGGGACAGGGGTTCTACAATGAGCAGTTCTTC. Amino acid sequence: CATSRGQGFYNEQFF.

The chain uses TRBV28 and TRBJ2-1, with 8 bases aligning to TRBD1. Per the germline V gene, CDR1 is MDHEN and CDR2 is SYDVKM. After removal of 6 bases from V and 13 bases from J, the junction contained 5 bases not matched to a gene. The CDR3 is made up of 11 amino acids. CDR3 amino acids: CASSLTGVQFF. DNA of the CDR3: TGTGCCAGCAGCTTGACAGGGGTTCAGTTCTTC.

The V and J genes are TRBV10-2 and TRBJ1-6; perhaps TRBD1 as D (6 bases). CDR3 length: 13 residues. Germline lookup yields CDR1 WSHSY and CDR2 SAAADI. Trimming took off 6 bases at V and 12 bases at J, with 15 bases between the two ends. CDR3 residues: CASREGDTGPLHF. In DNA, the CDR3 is TGCGCCAGCAGAGAAGGGGACACCGGACCCCTCCACTTT.

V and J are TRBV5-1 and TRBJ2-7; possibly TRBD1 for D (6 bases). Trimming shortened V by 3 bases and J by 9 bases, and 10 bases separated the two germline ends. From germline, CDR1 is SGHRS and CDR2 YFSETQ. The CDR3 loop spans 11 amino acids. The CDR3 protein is CASSSGQWQYF. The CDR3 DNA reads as TGCGCCAGCAGCTCCGGACAGTGGCAGTACTTC.